This paragraph reports one T cell receptor beta chain. V shed 2 bases, J shed 7 bases, and the junction held 6 bases outside the gene matches. This CDR3 region has 15 residues. The germline V gene encodes CDR1 LNHDA and CDR2 SQIVND (reference sequence). Healthy bone marrow donors made up the donor group. PCR amplification relied on 60 Vbeta primers (plus 13 Jbeta primers). Sequencing used immunoSEQ multiplex PCR; TCRdb keeps in-frame clones, though not all of them. The sample holds 150,000 to 200,000 clones, about 80% seen once. This sample is drawn from a study of cytomegalovirus exposure and HLA in healthy donors.

Sequenced input: PBMCs. This TCR came from a man between 18 and 35 years old in good health and CMV-seronegative. The chain has TRBV19 and TRBJ2-1; 9 positions match TRBD2. In nucleotides, the CDR3 is TGTGCCAGTAGTATAAGTAGCGGGAGTTCTAATGAGCAGTTCTTC. Translation gives CASSISSGSSNEQFF.